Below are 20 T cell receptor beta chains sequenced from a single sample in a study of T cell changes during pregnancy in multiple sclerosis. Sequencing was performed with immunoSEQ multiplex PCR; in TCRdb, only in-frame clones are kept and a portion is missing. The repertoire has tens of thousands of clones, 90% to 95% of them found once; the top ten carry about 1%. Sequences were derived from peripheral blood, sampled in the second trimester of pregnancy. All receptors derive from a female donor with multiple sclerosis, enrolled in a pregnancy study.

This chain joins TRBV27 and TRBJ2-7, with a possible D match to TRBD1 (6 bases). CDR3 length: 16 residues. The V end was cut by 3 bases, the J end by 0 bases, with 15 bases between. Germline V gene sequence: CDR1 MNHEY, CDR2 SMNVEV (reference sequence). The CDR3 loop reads CASSLSRGYSSYEQYF. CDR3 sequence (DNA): TGTGCCAGCAGTTTGAGTAGGGGGTATAGCTCCTACGAGCAGTACTTC.

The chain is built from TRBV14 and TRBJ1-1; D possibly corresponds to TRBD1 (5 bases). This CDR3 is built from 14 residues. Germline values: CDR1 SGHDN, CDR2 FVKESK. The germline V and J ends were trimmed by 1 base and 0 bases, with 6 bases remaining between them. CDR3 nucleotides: TGTGCCAGCAGCCAAGCAGGGATGAACACTGAAGCTTTCTTT. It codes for CASSQAGMNTEAFF.

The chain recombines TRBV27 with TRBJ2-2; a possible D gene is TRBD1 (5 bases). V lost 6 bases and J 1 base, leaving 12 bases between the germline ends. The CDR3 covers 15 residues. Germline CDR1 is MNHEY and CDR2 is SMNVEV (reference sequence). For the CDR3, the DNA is TGTGCCAGCAGGGTAGGGCAGGGGAACACCGGGGAGCTGTTTTTT. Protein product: CASRVGQGNTGELFF.

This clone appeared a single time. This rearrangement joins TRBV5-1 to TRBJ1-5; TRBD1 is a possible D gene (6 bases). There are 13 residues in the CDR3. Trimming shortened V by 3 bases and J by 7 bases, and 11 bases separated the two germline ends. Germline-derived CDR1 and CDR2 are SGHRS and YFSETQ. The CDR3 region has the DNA TGCGCCAGCAGCTATACAGGGAACCAGCCCCAGCATTTT. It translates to CASSYTGNQPQHF.

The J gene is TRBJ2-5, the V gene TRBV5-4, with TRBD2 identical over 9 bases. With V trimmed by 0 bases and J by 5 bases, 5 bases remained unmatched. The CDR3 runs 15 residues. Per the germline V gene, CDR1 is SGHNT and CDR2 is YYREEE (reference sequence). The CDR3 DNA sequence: TGTGCCAGCAGCTTGGCGTCTAGCGGGATGGAGACCCAGTACTTC. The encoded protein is CASSLASSGMETQYF.

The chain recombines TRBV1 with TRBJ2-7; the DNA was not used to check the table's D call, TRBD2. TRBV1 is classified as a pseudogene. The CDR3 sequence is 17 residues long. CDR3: CTSSQDGLAGAFYEQYF. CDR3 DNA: TGCACCAGCAGCCAAGATGGGCTAGCGGGAGCATTCTACGAGCAGTACTTC.

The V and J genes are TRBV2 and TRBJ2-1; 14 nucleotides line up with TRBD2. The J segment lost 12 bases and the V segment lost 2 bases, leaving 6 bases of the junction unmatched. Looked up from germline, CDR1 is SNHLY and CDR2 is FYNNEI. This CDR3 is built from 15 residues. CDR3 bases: TGTGCCAGCAGTGAAAGACTAGCGGGGGGGACGGGGCAGTTCTTC. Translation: CASSERLAGGTGQFF.

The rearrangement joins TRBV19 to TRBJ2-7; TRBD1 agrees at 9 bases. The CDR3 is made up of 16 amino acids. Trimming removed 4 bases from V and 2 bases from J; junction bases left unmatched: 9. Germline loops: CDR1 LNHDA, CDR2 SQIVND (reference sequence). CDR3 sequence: CASSKSPGQGPYEQYF. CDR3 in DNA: TGTGCCAGTAGTAAATCTCCGGGACAGGGACCCTACGAGCAGTACTTC.

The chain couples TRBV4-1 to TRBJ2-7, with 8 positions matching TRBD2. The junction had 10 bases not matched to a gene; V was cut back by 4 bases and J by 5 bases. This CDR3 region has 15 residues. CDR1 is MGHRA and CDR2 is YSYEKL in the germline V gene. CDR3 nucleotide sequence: TGCGCCAGCAGCCCCCCGACGGGAGGGCCCGACGAGCAGTACTTC. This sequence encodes CASSPPTGGPDEQYF.

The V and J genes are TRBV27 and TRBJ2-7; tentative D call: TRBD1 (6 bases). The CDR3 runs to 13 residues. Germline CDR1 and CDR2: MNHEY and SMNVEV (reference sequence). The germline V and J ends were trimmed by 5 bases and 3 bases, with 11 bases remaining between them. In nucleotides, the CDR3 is TGTGCCAGCAGTCGACAGGCCCTCTACGAGCAGTACTTC. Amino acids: CASSRQALYEQYF.

The CDR3, as DNA: TGTGCCAGCACGTACCCAGGGCCCCCCTACGAGCAGTACTTC. The encoded protein is CASTYPGPPYEQYF. The chain couples TRBV28 to TRBJ2-7; D is possibly TRBD1 (5 bases). CDR1 is MDHEN and CDR2 is SYDVKM in the germline V gene. V was pared by 7 bases and J by 2 bases, with 15 bases between. This CDR3 contains 14 residues.

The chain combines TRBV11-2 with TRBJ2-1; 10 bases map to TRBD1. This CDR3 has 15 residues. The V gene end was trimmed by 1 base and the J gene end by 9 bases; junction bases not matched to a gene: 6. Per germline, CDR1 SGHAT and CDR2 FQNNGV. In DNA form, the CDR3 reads TGTGCCAGCAGCTTAGGACAGGGGGCATGGGGTGAGCAGTTCTTC. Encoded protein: CASSLGQGAWGEQFF.

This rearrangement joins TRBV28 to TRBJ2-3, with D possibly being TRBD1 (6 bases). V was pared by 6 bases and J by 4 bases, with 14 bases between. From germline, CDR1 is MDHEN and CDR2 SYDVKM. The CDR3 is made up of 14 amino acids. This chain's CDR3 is CASSRGGEADTQYF. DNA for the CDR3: TGTGCCAGCAGCAGGGGCGGAGAGGCAGATACGCAGTATTTT.

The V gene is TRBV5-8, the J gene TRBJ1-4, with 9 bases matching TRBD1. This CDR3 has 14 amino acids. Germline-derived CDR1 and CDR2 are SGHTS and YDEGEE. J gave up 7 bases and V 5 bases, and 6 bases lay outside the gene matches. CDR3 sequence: CASSYRGQSEKLFF. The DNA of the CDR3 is TGTGCCAGCAGTTACAGGGGGCAGTCTGAAAAACTGTTTTTT.

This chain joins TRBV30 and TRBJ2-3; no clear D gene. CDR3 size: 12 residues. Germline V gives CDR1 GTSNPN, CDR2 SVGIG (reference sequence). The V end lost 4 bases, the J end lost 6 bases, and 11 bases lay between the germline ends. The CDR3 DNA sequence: TGTGCCTGGACGCCAGTCATGGATACGCAGTATTTT. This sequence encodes CAWTPVMDTQYF. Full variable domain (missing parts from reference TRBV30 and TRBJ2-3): SQTIHQWPATLVQPVGSPLSLECTVEGTSNPNLYWYRQAAGRGLQLLFYSVGIGQISSEVPQNLSASRPQDRQFILSSKKLLLSDSGFYLCAWTPVMDTQYFGPGTRLTVL.

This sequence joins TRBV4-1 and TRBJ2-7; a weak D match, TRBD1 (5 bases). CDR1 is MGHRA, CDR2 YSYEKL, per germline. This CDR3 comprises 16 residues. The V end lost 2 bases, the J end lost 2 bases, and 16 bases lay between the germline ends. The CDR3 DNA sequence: TGCGCCAGCAGCCAATCAGTCCAGGCAGGGACCTACGAGCAGTACTTC. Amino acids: CASSQSVQAGTYEQYF.

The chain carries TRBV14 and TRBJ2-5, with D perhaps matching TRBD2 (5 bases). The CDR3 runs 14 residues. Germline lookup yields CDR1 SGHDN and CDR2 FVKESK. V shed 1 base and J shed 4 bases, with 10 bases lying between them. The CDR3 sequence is CASSQVTRVETQYF. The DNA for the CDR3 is TGTGCCAGCAGCCAAGTTACGAGGGTAGAGACCCAGTACTTC. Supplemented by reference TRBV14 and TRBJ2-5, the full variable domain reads EAGVTQFPSHSVIEKGQTVTLRCDPISGHDNLYWYRRVMGKEIKFLLHFVKESKQDESGMPNNRFLAERTGGTYSTLKVQPAELEDSGVYFCASSQVTRVETQYFGPGTRLLVL.

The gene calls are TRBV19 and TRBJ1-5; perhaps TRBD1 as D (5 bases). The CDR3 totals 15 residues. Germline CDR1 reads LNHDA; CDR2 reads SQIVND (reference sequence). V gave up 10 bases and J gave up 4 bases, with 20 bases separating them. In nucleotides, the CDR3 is TGTGCCACAAATAGCGGGGGACGGATAAATCAGCCCCAGCATTTT. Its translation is CATNSGGRINQPQHF.

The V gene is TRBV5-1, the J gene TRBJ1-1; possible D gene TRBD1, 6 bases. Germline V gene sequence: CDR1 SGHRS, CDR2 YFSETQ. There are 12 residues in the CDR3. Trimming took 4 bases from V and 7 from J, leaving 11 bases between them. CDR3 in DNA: TGCGCCAGCAGCCCTGGGACAATTGAAGCTTTCTTT. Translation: CASSPGTIEAFF.

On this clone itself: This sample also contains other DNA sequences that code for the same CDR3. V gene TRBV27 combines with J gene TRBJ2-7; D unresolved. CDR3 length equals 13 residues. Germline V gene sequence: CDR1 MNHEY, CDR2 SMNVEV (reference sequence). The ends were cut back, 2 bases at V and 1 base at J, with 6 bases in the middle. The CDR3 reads CASSLGQSYEQYF. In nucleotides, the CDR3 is TGTGCCAGCAGTTTAGGGCAGTCCTACGAGCAGTACTTC.